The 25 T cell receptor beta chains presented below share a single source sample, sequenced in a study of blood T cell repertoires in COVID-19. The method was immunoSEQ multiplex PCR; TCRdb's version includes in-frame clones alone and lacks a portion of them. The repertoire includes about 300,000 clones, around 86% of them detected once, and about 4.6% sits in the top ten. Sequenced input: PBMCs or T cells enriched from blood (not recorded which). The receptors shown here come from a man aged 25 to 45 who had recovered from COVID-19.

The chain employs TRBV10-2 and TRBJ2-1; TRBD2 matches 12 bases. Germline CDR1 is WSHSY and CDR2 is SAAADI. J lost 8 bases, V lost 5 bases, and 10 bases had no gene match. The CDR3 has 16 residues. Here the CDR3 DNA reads TGCGCCAGCAGTAGGGCTAGCGGGAGGGTTGTGGATGAGCAGTTCTTC. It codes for CASSRASGRVVDEQFF.

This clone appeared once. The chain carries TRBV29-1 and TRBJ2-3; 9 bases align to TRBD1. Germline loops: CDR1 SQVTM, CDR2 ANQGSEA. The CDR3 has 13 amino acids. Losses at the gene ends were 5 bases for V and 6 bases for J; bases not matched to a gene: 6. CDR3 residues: CSVLDRGADTQYF. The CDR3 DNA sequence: TGCAGCGTTTTGGACAGGGGTGCCGATACGCAGTATTTT.

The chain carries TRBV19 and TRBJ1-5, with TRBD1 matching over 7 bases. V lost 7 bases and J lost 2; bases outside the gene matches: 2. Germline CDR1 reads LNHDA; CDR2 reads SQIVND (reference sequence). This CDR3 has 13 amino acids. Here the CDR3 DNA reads TGTGCCAGTAACAGGGGAGGCAATCAGCCCCAGCATTTT. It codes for CASNRGGNQPQHF.

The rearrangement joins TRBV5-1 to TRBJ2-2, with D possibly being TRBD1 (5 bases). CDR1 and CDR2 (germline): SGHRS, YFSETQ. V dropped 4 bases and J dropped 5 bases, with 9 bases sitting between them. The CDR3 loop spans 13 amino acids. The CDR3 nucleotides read TGCGCCAGCAGCCTCAGGACAACCGGGGAGCTGTTTTTT. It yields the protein CASSLRTTGELFF.

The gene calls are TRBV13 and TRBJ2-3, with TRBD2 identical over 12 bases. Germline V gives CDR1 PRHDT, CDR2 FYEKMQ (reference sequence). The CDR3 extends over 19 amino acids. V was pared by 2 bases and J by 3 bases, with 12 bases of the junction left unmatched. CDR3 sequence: CASSLSLAGGLSGTDTQYF. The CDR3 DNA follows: TGTGCCAGCAGCTTATCTCTAGCGGGAGGGCTTTCGGGAACAGATACGCAGTATTTT.

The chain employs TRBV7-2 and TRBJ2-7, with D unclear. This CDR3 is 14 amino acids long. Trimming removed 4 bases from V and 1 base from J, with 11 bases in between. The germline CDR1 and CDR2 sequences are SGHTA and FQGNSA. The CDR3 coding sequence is TGTGCCAGCAGCTCCCCAAGGCGGTCCTACGAGCAGTACTTC. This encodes CASSSPRRSYEQYF.

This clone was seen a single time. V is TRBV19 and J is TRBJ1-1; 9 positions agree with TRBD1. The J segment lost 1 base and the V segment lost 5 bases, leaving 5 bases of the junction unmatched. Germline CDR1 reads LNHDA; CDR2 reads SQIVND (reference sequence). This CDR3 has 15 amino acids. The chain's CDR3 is CASSGWDRANTEAFF. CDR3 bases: TGTGCCAGTAGTGGGTGGGACAGGGCGAACACTGAAGCTTTCTTT.

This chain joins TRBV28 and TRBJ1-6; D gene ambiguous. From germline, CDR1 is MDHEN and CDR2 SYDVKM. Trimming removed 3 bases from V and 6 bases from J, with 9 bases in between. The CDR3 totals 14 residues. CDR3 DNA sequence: TGTGCCAGCAGTTTCGTGGCTCGTAATTCACCCCTCCACTTT. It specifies CASSFVARNSPLHF.

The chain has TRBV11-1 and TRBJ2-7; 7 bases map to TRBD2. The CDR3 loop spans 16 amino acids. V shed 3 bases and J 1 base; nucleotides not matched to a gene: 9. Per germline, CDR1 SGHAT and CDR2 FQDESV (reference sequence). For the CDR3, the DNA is TGTGCCAGCAGCTTGTCCAGCGGGACTGGTTCCTACGAGCAGTACTTC. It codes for CASSLSSGTGSYEQYF.

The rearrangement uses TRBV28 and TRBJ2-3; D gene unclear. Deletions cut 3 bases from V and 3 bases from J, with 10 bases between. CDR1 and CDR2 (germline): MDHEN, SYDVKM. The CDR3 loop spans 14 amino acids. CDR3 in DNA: TGTGCCAGCAGTTTTCTTGCGGCGACAGATACGCAGTATTTT. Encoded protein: CASSFLAATDTQYF.

CDR3 in DNA: TGTGCCAGCAGCTTAGTGAGGATTAATTCACCCCTCCACTTT. This sequence encodes CASSLVRINSPLHF. This chain connects TRBV7-2 to TRBJ1-6; D remains unclear. The CDR3 runs to 14 residues. V lost 1 base and J 6 bases, leaving 7 bases between the germline ends. CDR1 and CDR2 from the germline V gene are SGHTA and FQGNSA.

This CDR3 is CATSGTGAQYSNQPQHF. The CDR3 nucleotides are TGTGCCACCTCCGGGACAGGGGCCCAATATAGCAATCAGCCCCAGCATTTT. J is TRBJ1-5 and V is TRBV15; 10 positions agree with TRBD1. The trim removed 8 bases at V and 0 bases at J, leaving 10 bases unmatched. The CDR3 spans 17 residues. Germline-derived CDR1 and CDR2 are LNHNV and YYDKDF (reference sequence).

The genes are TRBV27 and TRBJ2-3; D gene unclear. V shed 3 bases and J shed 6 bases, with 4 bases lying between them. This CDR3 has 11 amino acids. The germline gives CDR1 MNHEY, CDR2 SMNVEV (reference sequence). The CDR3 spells CASSFSDTQYF. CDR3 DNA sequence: TGTGCCAGCAGTTTTAGTGATACGCAGTATTTT.

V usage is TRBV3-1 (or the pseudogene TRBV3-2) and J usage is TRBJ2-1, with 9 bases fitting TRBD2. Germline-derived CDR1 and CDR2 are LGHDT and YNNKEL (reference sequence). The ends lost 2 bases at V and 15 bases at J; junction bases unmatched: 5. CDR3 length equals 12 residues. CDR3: CASSQTGTSLFF. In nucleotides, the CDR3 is TGTGCCAGCAGCCAAACCGGGACTAGCCTGTTCTTC.

This CDR3 reads CASSPDRVRNQPQHF. In DNA, the CDR3 is TGTGCCAGCAGCCCGGACAGGGTTCGCAATCAGCCCCAGCATTTT. The chain couples TRBV7-2 to TRBJ1-5; 8 nucleotides agree with TRBD1. Germline-derived CDR1 and CDR2 are SGHTA and FQGNSA. With 5 bases clipped from V and 2 bases from J, the junction kept 5 bases outside the gene matches. This CDR3 is built from 15 residues.

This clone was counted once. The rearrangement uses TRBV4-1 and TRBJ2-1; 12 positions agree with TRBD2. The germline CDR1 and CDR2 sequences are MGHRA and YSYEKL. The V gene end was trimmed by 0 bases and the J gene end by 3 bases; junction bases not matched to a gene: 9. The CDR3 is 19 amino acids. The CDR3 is CASSQDKGTSGGFYNEQFF. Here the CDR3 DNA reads TGCGCCAGCAGCCAAGATAAGGGCACTAGCGGGGGGTTCTACAATGAGCAGTTCTTC.

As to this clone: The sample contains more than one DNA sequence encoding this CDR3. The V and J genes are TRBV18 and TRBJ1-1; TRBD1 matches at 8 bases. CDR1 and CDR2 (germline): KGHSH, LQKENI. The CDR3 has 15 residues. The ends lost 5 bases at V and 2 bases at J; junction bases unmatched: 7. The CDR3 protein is CASSFDRGRNTEAFF. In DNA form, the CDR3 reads TGTGCCAGCTCATTTGACAGGGGCCGCAACACTGAAGCTTTCTTT.

In nucleotides, the CDR3 is TGTGCCAGCACCCCAGGGGGGTTAAAACTGTTTTTT. Translated: CASTPGGLKLFF. The chain links TRBV12-3 or TRBV12-4 to TRBJ1-4; 7 bases match TRBD1. CDR3 length equals 12 residues. Trimming removed 7 bases from V and 10 bases from J; junction bases left unmatched: 6.

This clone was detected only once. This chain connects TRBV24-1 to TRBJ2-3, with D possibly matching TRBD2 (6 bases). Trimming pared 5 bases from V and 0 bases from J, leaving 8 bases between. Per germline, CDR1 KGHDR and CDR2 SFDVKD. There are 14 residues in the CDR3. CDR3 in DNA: TGTGCCACCAGTGCTAGCGTAAGCACAGATACGCAGTATTTT. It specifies CATSASVSTDTQYF.

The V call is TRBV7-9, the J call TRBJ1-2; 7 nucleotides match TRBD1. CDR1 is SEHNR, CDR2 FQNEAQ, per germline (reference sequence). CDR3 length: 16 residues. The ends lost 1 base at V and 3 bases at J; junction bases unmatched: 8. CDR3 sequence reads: CASSLGPGTEHYGYTF. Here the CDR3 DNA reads TGTGCCAGCAGCTTAGGGCCGGGGACAGAACACTATGGCTACACCTTC.

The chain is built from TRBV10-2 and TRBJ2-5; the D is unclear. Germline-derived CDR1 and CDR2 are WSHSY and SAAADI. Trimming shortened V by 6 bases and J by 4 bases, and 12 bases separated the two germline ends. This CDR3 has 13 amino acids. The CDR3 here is CASSPPPGETQYF. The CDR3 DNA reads TGCGCCAGCAGCCCACCCCCGGGAGAGACCCAGTACTTC.

CDR3 nucleotides: TGTGCCAGCAGTTTATTAATCCAGGGGGCCGACGAGCAGTACTTC. Translating it yields CASSLLIQGADEQYF. V gene TRBV28 combines with J gene TRBJ2-7; 8 bases align to TRBD1. This CDR3 is 15 amino acids long. The V gene end was trimmed by 1 base and the J gene end by 5 bases; junction bases not matched to a gene: 7. Germline V gene data show CDR1 as MDHEN and CDR2 as SYDVKM.

CDR3 protein: CASRVTTGNTQYF. The CDR3 DNA reads as TGTGCCAGTAGGGTAACGACAGGAAATACGCAGTATTTT. This chain connects TRBV19 to TRBJ2-3; possible D gene TRBD1, 6 bases. This CDR3 spans 13 amino acids. Germline values: CDR1 LNHDA, CDR2 SQIVND (reference sequence). V was clipped by 6 bases and J by 7 bases, with 14 bases between them.

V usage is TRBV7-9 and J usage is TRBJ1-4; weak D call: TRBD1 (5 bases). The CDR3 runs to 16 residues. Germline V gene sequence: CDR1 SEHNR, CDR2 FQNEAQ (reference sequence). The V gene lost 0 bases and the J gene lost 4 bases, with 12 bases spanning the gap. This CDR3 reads CASSLAGRSINEKLFF. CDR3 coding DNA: TGTGCCAGCAGCTTAGCGGGGCGTTCCATTAATGAAAAACTGTTTTTT. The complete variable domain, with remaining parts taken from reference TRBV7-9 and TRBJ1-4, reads DTGVSQNPRHKITKRGQNVTFRCDPISEHNRLYWYRQTLGQGPEFLTYFQNEAQLEKSRLLSDRFSAERPKGSFSTLEIQRTEQGDSAMYLCASSLAGRSINEKLFFGSGTQLSVL.

This CDR3 reads CASSPDSSPLHF. Here the CDR3 DNA reads TGTGCCAGCAGCCCGGACAGTTCACCCCTCCACTTT. The chain has TRBV6-5 and TRBJ1-6, with D possibly being TRBD1 (6 bases). Trimming cost V 6 bases and J 9 bases, with 9 bases left between them. Germline-derived CDR1 and CDR2 are MNHEY and SVGAGI. There are 12 residues in the CDR3.